This TCR beta chain was profiled in a study of blood T cells in healthy people across ages. The CDR3 length is 13 residues. CDR1 is SGHRS, CDR2 YFSETQ, per germline. V was shortened by 4 bases and J by 6 bases, with 11 bases between the two germline ends. The authors drew 8.5 to 10 milliliters of peripheral blood from each donor. A second about 6 to 11 cycle PCR used barcoded and J-beta primers. One entry per CDR3 protein results from TCRdb running MiXCR on the 5' RACE reads. Of approximately 1,100,000 distinct CDR3 sequences in the sample, more than 40% are singletons; the top ten hold under 20%. V usage is TRBV5-1 and J usage is TRBJ2-1; tentative D call: TRBD2 (5 bases). Sequencing was carried out using blood. This TCR came from a woman aged 60-75 years in good health. The CDR3 reads CASSPEVVNEQFF. The CDR3 DNA reads TGCGCCAGCAGCCCGGAGGTAGTCAATGAGCAGTTCTTC.